The clone carrying this TCR beta chain has a handful of counts. The antigen is not known. TCRdb re-derived calls from the RT-PCR reads in MiXCR, one entry per CDR3 protein. The sample has about 570,000 distinct CDR3 sequences; roughly 10% are singletons. V was cut by 5 bases and J by 0 bases, with 8 bases left in between. The CDR3 sequence is 14 residues long. The data derive from a study of response to subunit inactivated influenza vaccine. Whole-study findings and limits: T cells newly recruited by each seasonal influenza vaccination are few, the authors suggested.

Here the sequenced sample was PBMCs from blood, taken on the day of vaccination. The clonotype comes from a man aged 45-65 years who received an inactivated influenza vaccine. The chain couples TRBV12-3 or TRBV12-4 to TRBJ2-1; D is undetermined. DNA for the CDR3: TGTGCCAGCAGTGTGGCTGACTCCTACAATGAGCAGTTCTTC. This codes for CASSVADSYNEQFF.